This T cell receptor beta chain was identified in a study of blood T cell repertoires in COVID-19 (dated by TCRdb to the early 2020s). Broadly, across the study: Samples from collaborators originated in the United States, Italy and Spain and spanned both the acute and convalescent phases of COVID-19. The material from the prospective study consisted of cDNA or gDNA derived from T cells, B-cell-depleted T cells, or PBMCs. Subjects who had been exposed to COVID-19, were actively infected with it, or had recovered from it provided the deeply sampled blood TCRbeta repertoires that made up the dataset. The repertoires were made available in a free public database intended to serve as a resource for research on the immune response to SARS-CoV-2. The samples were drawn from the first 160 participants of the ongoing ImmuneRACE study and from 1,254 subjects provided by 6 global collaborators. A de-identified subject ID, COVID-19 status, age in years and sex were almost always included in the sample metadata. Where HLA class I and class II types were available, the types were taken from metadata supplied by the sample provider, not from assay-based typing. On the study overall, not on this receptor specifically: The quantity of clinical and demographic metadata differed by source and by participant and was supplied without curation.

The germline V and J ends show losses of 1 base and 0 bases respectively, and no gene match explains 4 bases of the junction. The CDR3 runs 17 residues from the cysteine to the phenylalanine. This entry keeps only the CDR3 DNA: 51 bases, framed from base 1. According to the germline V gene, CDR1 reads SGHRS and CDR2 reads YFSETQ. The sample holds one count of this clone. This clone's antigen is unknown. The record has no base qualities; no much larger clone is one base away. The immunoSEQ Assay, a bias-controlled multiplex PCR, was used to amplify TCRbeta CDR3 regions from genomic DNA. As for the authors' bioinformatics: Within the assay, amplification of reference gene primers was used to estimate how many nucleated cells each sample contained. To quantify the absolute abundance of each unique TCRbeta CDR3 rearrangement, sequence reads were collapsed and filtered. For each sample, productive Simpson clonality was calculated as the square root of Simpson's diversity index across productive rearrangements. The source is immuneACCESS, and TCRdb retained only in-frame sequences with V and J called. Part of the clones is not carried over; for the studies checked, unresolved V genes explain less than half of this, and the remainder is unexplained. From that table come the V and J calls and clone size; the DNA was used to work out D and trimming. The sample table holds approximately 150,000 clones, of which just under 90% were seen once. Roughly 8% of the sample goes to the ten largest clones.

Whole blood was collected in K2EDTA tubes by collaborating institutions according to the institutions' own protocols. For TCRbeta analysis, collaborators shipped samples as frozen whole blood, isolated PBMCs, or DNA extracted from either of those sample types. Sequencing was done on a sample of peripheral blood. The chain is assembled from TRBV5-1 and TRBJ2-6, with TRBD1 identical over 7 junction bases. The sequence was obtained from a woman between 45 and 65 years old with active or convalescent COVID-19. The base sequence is TGCGCCAGCAGCTTGTCCAGGGGGATCTCTGGGGCCAACGTCCTGACTTTC. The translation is CASSLSRGISGANVLTF.